These 22 T cell receptor beta chains were sequenced from one sample in a study of monozygotic twins with inflammatory bowel disease. TCRdb re-called the 5' RACE reads, yielding one record per CDR3 amino acid sequence without DNA. The sample has 110,000 to 150,000 distinct CDR3 sequences; the top ten hold roughly 1.2%. Sequenced input: blood. Source of these receptors: a human donor with ulcerative colitis or Crohn's disease, or a healthy co-twin of an affected twin (not recorded which).

The rearrangement links TRBV6-6 to TRBJ2-1; absent DNA, TCRdb's TRBD2 call cannot be checked. Germline V gene lookup returns CDR1 MNHNY and CDR2 SVGAGI (reference sequence). The CDR3 extends over 14 amino acids. CDR3 residues: CASSYGLAGNEQFF.

The chain employs TRBV11-2 and TRBJ2-3; the D call from TCRdb, TRBD1, cannot be confirmed without DNA. This CDR3 is built from 14 residues. Germline V gene sequence: CDR1 SGHAT, CDR2 FQNNGV. CDR3 amino acids: CASSIRQGGDTQYF.

The CDR3 region is CASSLAGHAGELFF. The chain joins TRBV7-9 to TRBJ2-2. CDR3 length: 14 amino acids. CDR1 SEHNR and CDR2 FQNEAQ come from the germline V gene (reference sequence).

V and J are TRBV18 and TRBJ2-7; the D call of TRBD1 rests on TCRdb alone, since no DNA is present to check it. Germline V gene sequence: CDR1 KGHSH, CDR2 LQKENI. The CDR3 covers 15 residues. CDR3 amino acids: CASSDPGQGLHEQYF.

V and J are TRBV20-1 and TRBJ2-6; TCRdb outputs TRBD1, but without DNA this stays unchecked. The CDR3 consists of 17 residues. CDR1 DFQATT and CDR2 SNEGSKA come from the germline V gene (reference sequence). CDR3 sequence reads: CSARIRDRVSGANVLTF.

The chain carries TRBV5-1 and TRBJ1-1; TCRdb names TRBD1, which stays unverified in the absence of DNA. This CDR3 contains 15 residues. Germline V CDR1 and CDR2: SGHRS, YFSETQ. This chain's CDR3 is CASKADRVENTEAFF.

This chain uses TRBV29-1 with TRBJ2-5; the D call from TCRdb, TRBD2, cannot be confirmed without DNA. This CDR3 is 12 amino acids long. The V gene's germline CDR1 is SQVTM and CDR2 ANQGSEA. This CDR3 reads CSSTEGYETQYF.

The genes are TRBV20-1 and TRBJ2-7. The CDR3 runs 14 residues. Germline V gives CDR1 DFQATT, CDR2 SNEGSKA (reference sequence). The CDR3 spells CSARDRGRSYEQYF.

This CDR3 reads CASSLSSVPYNEQFF. The V gene is TRBV7-3, the J gene TRBJ2-1; TCRdb reports TRBD2, a call that lacks DNA to check it against. The CDR3 has 15 residues. Germline CDR1 is SGHTA and CDR2 is FQGTGA.

The CDR3: CASRDRVGTEAFF. The chain combines TRBV10-2 with TRBJ1-1; no DNA is available, so the TRBD1 call from TCRdb remains unchecked. The germline CDR1 and CDR2 sequences are WSHSY and SAAADI. The CDR3 sequence is 13 residues long.

The rearrangement uses TRBV2 and TRBJ2-1. The length of the CDR3 is 13 residues. Germline loops: CDR1 SNHLY, CDR2 FYNNEI. CDR3 sequence reads: CASRTGPYNEQFF.

The chain couples TRBV4-2 to TRBJ2-1; the D call from TCRdb, TRBD2, cannot be confirmed without DNA. Germline V gene lookup returns CDR1 LGHNA and CDR2 YNFKEQ. The CDR3 has 17 amino acids. CDR3 region: CASSQGGTSVSYNEQFF.

The chain is built from TRBV27 and TRBJ2-7; TCRdb's assignment of TRBD2 cannot be checked, as there is no DNA. This CDR3 spans 16 amino acids. Germline V gives CDR1 MNHEY, CDR2 SMNVEV (reference sequence). This CDR3 reads CASTHIAGASSYEQYF.

This chain links TRBV7-8 with TRBJ1-1; TCRdb gives TRBD1 as the D gene, but with no DNA this cannot be confirmed. Germline assignment: CDR1 SGHVS and CDR2 FQNEAQ. There are 15 residues in the CDR3. CDR3 in amino acids: CASSFGQGLNTEAFF.

The chain employs TRBV12-3 or TRBV12-4 and TRBJ2-2; TCRdb proposes TRBD2, but this gene call is untestable without DNA. The CDR3 is 19 amino acids. The CDR3 here is CASNSLGWALVRNTGELFF.

This chain connects TRBV5-1 to TRBJ2-7. This CDR3 spans 14 amino acids. CDR1 is SGHRS, CDR2 YFSETQ, per germline. CDR3 protein: CASSHGGGIYEQYF. The entire variable domain, with the rest obtained from reference TRBV5-1 and TRBJ2-7, is as follows: KAGVTQTPRYLIKTRGQQVTLSCSPISGHRSVSWYQQTPGQGLQFLFEYFSETQRNKGNFPGRFSGRQFSNSRSEMNVSTLELGDSALYLCASSHGGGIYEQYFGPGTRLTVT.

This sequence joins TRBV29-1 and TRBJ2-5; TCRdb's D call, TRBD2, is unchecked because there is no DNA. Per germline, CDR1 SQVTM and CDR2 ANQGSEA. This CDR3 has 14 amino acids. The CDR3 is CSGAGWGPQETQYF.

The rearrangement links TRBV6-5 to TRBJ2-1; TCRdb's D call of TRBD2 is untestable without DNA. This CDR3 is built from 17 residues. Germline-derived CDR1 and CDR2 are MNHEY and SVGAGI. CDR3: CASSYAPQLLPYNEQFF.

This chain connects TRBV5-4 to TRBJ1-1. This CDR3 has 15 residues. Germline loops: CDR1 SGHNT, CDR2 YYREEE (reference sequence). The CDR3 protein is CASSYGGWGPTEAFF.

This rearrangement joins TRBV28 to TRBJ1-1; the D gene TCRdb calls, TRBD1, cannot be checked with no DNA. The CDR3 contains 13 residues. Germline values: CDR1 MDHEN, CDR2 SYDVKM. The CDR3 region is CASNPQGRTEAFF.

The chain has TRBV20-1 and TRBJ2-7; TCRdb returns TRBD1, unconfirmable since there is no DNA. The CDR3 is made up of 15 amino acids. CDR1 DFQATT and CDR2 SNEGSKA come from the germline V gene (reference sequence). CDR3 protein: CSAMDRDRGLYEQYF.

The chain joins TRBV29-1 to TRBJ2-7. The CDR3 sequence is 12 residues long. Germline CDR1 and CDR2: SQVTM and ANQGSEA. CDR3 sequence: CSVAGGPYEQYF.